These 30 T cell receptor beta chains originate from one sample sequenced in a study of T cell responses to AZD1222 COVID-19 vaccine. Profiling relied on immunoSEQ multiplex PCR, and the TCRdb table lists in-frame clones only, not all of them. There are 45,000 to 60,000 clones in the sample; about three quarters occur only once, and 6% to 7% lies in the top ten. The sample was peripheral blood, taken on day 0 of AZD1222 vaccination. The source of these receptors is an adult in good health.

The chain links TRBV14 to TRBJ2-3; 9 nucleotides line up with TRBD1. Germline CDR1 reads SGHDN; CDR2 reads FVKESK. The CDR3 covers 19 residues. Trimming removed 1 base from V and 4 bases from J; junction bases left unmatched: 15. In nucleotides, the CDR3 is TGTGCCAGCAGCCAAGCACTCCGATCTGGACAGGGGCGAGCAGATACGCAGTATTTT. Amino acid sequence: CASSQALRSGQGRADTQYF.

In nucleotides, the CDR3 is TGTGCCAGCACCCGAGGGGGGGTTGGAAAACTGTTTTTT. The encoded protein is CASTRGGVGKLFF. The chain employs TRBV3-1 (or the pseudogene TRBV3-2) and TRBJ1-4; D possibly corresponds to TRBD1 (6 bases). Germline loops: CDR1 LGHDT, CDR2 YNNKEL (reference sequence). CDR3 length equals 13 residues. Trimming left V 7 bases short and J 10 bases short, with 16 bases between.

The V gene is TRBV6-2 or TRBV6-3, the J gene TRBJ1-1; 7 bases match TRBD1. V lost 2 bases and J lost 3; bases outside the gene matches: 9. This CDR3 comprises 16 residues. Germline CDR1 is MNHEY and CDR2 is SVGEGT. The CDR3 here is CASSYRGGLGDTEAFF. The CDR3 nucleotides read TGTGCCAGCAGTTACCGAGGGGGCCTCGGCGACACTGAAGCTTTCTTT.

A single count supports this clone. The chain is built from TRBV28 and TRBJ1-5; D might be TRBD1 (5 bases). Per germline, CDR1 MDHEN and CDR2 SYDVKM. This CDR3 spans 14 amino acids. Trimming pared 8 bases from V and 7 bases from J, leaving 18 bases between. CDR3 in amino acids: CASGLGGKEQPQHF. CDR3 sequence (DNA): TGTGCCAGCGGGTTGGGGGGAAAGGAACAGCCCCAGCATTTT.

This chain uses TRBV6-5 with TRBJ1-5; D remains unclear. V lost 5 bases and J lost 4, with 12 bases in between. CDR3 length: 14 residues. Germline V gene sequence: CDR1 MNHEY, CDR2 SVGAGI. The CDR3 DNA is TGTGCCAGCAGTCCAGCAAGTACTAATCAGCCCCAGCATTTT. This gives the protein CASSPASTNQPQHF.

The chain couples TRBV11-2 to TRBJ2-2; TRBD2 matches at 7 bases. The V gene end was trimmed by 3 bases and the J gene end by 6 bases; junction bases not matched to a gene: 4. Looked up from germline, CDR1 is SGHAT and CDR2 is FQNNGV. This CDR3 spans 14 amino acids. CDR3 in amino acids: CASSFGGGAGELFF. In DNA form, the CDR3 reads TGTGCCAGCAGCTTTGGGGGAGGGGCCGGGGAGCTGTTTTTT.

The CDR3 DNA follows: TGTGCCAGCAGCAACCCAGCGACACCCCTCCACTTT. Protein: CASSNPATPLHF. This chain connects TRBV11-2 to TRBJ1-6, with D hard to call. The CDR3 has 12 residues. V lost 5 bases to trimming and J lost 11 bases, with 10 bases between them. CDR1 is SGHAT, CDR2 FQNNGV, per germline.

The chain couples TRBV5-4 to TRBJ2-7; TRBD1 agrees at 11 bases. The CDR3 is 16 residues long. CDR1 and CDR2 from the germline V gene are SGHNT and YYREEE (reference sequence). With 0 bases clipped from V and 2 bases from J, the junction kept 4 bases outside the gene matches. The CDR3 coding sequence is TGTGCCAGCAGCTTGGGGCAGGGACAGGGGGCCTACGAGCAGTACTTC. Translation: CASSLGQGQGAYEQYF. The whole variable domain, filled in from reference TRBV5-4 and TRBJ2-7, reads ETGVTQSPTHLIKTRGQQVTLRCSSQSGHNTVSWYQQALGQGPQFIFQYYREEENGRGNFPPRFSGLQFPNYSSELNVNALELDDSALYLCASSLGQGQGAYEQYFGPGTRLTVT.

This clone was counted only a few times. The chain links TRBV12-3 or TRBV12-4 to TRBJ1-1; D is uncertain. The germline V and J ends were trimmed by 6 bases and 3 bases, with 8 bases remaining between them. CDR3 length: 12 residues. Here the CDR3 reads CASSSGYTEAFF. The CDR3 DNA is TGTGCCAGCAGCAGTGGGTACACTGAAGCTTTCTTT.

This clone was recorded a few times. This chain uses TRBV11-2 with TRBJ1-1; 7 nucleotides line up with TRBD1. Germline V gives CDR1 SGHAT, CDR2 FQNNGV. With V trimmed by 5 bases and J by 1 base, 7 bases remained unmatched. The CDR3 is 15 residues long. The CDR3 region is CASSPRQGQNTEAFF. CDR3 bases: TGTGCCAGCAGCCCAAGACAGGGACAGAACACTGAAGCTTTCTTT.

The chain couples TRBV7-2 to TRBJ2-1; TRBD2 agrees at 10 bases. This CDR3 region has 15 residues. Trimming removed 1 base from V and 10 bases from J; junction bases left unmatched: 7. CDR1 SGHTA and CDR2 FQGNSA come from the germline V gene. CDR3 coding DNA: TGTGCCAGCAGCTTAGACCTAGCGGGGGAAAGGGAGCAGTTCTTC. Translated, it gives CASSLDLAGEREQFF.

The chain employs TRBV18 and TRBJ1-2; D remains ambiguous. The CDR3 is 16 amino acids. Germline CDR1 is KGHSH and CDR2 is LQKENI. V gave up 1 base and J gave up 0 bases, with 12 bases separating them. Written as DNA, the CDR3 is TGTGCCAGCTCACCACAAGGACGGAGGGCTAACTATGGCTACACCTTC. The encoded protein is CASSPQGRRANYGYTF.

This sequence joins TRBV7-9 and TRBJ2-1; D remains ambiguous. V lost 2 bases and J 5 bases, leaving 10 bases between the germline ends. The CDR3 has 14 residues. Germline V gene sequence: CDR1 SEHNR, CDR2 FQNEAQ (reference sequence). This chain's CDR3 is CASSLSRPDNEQFF. The DNA of the CDR3 is TGTGCCAGCAGCTTAAGTAGGCCAGACAATGAGCAGTTCTTC.

In this sample, this clone turned up once. For the CDR3, the DNA is TGTGCCAGCAGGGGGATGAACGGGGAGCTGTTTTTT. This gives the protein CASRGMNGELFF. This sequence joins TRBV7-9 and TRBJ2-2; D uncertain. Germline V gene data show CDR1 as SEHNR and CDR2 as FQNEAQ (reference sequence). Between the trimmed V and J ends, which lost 6 bases and 7 bases, there was a span of 9 bases. The CDR3 is 12 residues long.

This chain joins TRBV6-1 and TRBJ2-7, with TRBD2 matching 8 bases. Germline-derived CDR1 and CDR2 are MNHNS and SASEGT. After removal of 8 bases from V and 4 bases from J, the junction contained 13 bases not matched to a gene. The CDR3 is made up of 15 amino acids. The CDR3 DNA follows: TGTGCCAGCGCAGTGGCGGGAGGAGGGAGTTACGAGCAGTACTTC. It yields the protein CASAVAGGGSYEQYF.

This clone was detected only a few times. CDR3 coding DNA: TGTGCCAGCAGCTTGGGGGTCGGGGGGGTCAATTCACCCCTCCACTTT. Translating it yields CASSLGVGGVNSPLHF. This chain joins TRBV7-8 and TRBJ1-6, with D perhaps matching TRBD1 (5 bases). CDR1 and CDR2 (germline): SGHVS, FQNEAQ. The V end was cut by 3 bases, the J end by 7 bases, with 16 bases between. This CDR3 is 16 amino acids long.

In its sample, this clone was seen a few times. The J gene is TRBJ2-7, the V gene TRBV10-1, with TRBD2 matching over 7 bases. The CDR3 has 16 residues. Trimming removed 7 bases from V and 5 bases from J; junction bases left unmatched: 17. The germline gives CDR1 WNHNN, CDR2 SYGVQD (reference sequence). The CDR3 reads CASTPWGGDVLNEQYF. CDR3 DNA: TGCGCCAGCACACCTTGGGGGGGGGACGTCCTGAACGAGCAGTACTTC.

The chain links TRBV4-2 to TRBJ2-2; weak D call: TRBD2 (5 bases). Trimming left V 1 base short and J 6 bases short, with 21 bases between. The CDR3 totals 18 residues. The germline V gene has CDR1 LGHNA and CDR2 YNFKEQ. The chain's CDR3 is CASSQVATTLDLAGELFF. CDR3 sequence (DNA): TGTGCCAGCAGCCAAGTTGCGACTACACTTGATTTGGCCGGGGAGCTGTTTTTT.

In its sample, this clone was seen a few times. The chain recombines TRBV7-2 with TRBJ2-2; D is perhaps TRBD1 (5 bases). Trimming took 2 bases from V and 4 from J, leaving 17 bases between them. The CDR3 is 17 amino acids. CDR1 SGHTA and CDR2 FQGNSA come from the germline V gene. CDR3 DNA sequence: TGTGCCAGCAGCTTACGAGGCTCAGGGTTGAGCACCGGGGAGCTGTTTTTT. Its protein is CASSLRGSGLSTGELFF.

This clone was counted only a few times. V usage is TRBV2 and J usage is TRBJ1-1; the match to TRBD1 covers 7 bases. Germline trimming cut 5 bases from V and 8 bases from J; bases unmatched to any gene: 2. Germline CDR1 SNHLY, CDR2 FYNNEI. The CDR3 extends over 11 amino acids. Here the CDR3 reads CASSWDREAFF. DNA of the CDR3: TGTGCCAGCAGTTGGGACAGAGAAGCTTTCTTT.

The V gene is TRBV27, the J gene TRBJ2-6, with 9 bases fitting TRBD1. The ends lost 4 bases at V and 0 bases at J; junction bases unmatched: 4. Germline values: CDR1 MNHEY, CDR2 SMNVEV (reference sequence). CDR3 length: 17 amino acids. The CDR3 DNA is TGTGCCAGCAGTTCGACAGGGGGGTTCTCTGGGGCCAACGTCCTGACTTTC. The encoded protein is CASSSTGGFSGANVLTF.

This clone occurred a few times. The rearrangement joins TRBV7-9 to TRBJ1-5; maybe TRBD1 (5 bases). This CDR3 spans 17 amino acids. Trimming cost V 1 base and J 6 bases, with 19 bases left between them. The germline gives CDR1 SEHNR, CDR2 FQNEAQ (reference sequence). The CDR3 coding sequence is TGTGCCAGCAGCTTAGGGGATGACAGCTTCTCCAGTCAGCCCCAGCATTTT. Residues: CASSLGDDSFSSQPQHF.

This chain joins TRBV12-3 or TRBV12-4 and TRBJ1-5, with D unclear. Trimming pared 2 bases from V and 4 bases from J, leaving 0 bases between. The CDR3 is 11 amino acids. The CDR3 spells CASSLNQPQHF. In DNA, the CDR3 is TGTGCCAGCAGTTTAAATCAGCCCCAGCATTTT.

The chain has TRBV11-2 and TRBJ2-5; D remains ambiguous. Germline-derived CDR1 and CDR2 are SGHAT and FQNNGV. V was cut by 8 bases and J by 0 bases, with 10 bases left in between. CDR3 length equals 13 residues. The CDR3 nucleotides are TGTGCCAGCCAACAAACGAACCAAGAGACCCAGTACTTC. This gives the protein CASQQTNQETQYF. The full variable domain, rest sourced from reference TRBV11-2 and TRBJ2-5, is EAGVAQSPRYKIIEKRQSVAFWCNPISGHATLYWYQQILGQGPKLLIQFQNNGVVDDSQLPKDRFSAERLKGVDSTLKIQPAKLEDSAVYLCASQQTNQETQYFGPGTRLLVL.

The rearrangement joins TRBV29-1 to TRBJ2-1; D is ambiguous. The CDR3 runs 14 residues. Germline CDR1 SQVTM, CDR2 ANQGSEA. The V end was cut by 7 bases, the J end by 5 bases, with 18 bases between. The chain's CDR3 is CSGTTGQSHNEQFF. CDR3 nucleotide sequence: TGCAGCGGAACGACGGGTCAGTCCCACAATGAGCAGTTCTTC.

The gene calls are TRBV18 and TRBJ1-1, with D unresolved. Per the germline V gene, CDR1 is KGHSH and CDR2 is LQKENI. This CDR3 spans 14 amino acids. Deletions cut 3 bases from V and 0 bases from J, with 8 bases between. For the CDR3, the DNA is TGTGCCAGCTCACCGACATCATTGAACACTGAAGCTTTCTTT. Translated: CASSPTSLNTEAFF.

V is TRBV3-1 (or the pseudogene TRBV3-2) and J is TRBJ2-2; D is unclear. V dropped 3 bases and J dropped 6 bases, with 8 bases sitting between them. The germline V gene encodes CDR1 LGHDT and CDR2 YNNKEL (reference sequence). The CDR3 runs to 13 residues. The CDR3 nucleotides read TGTGCCAGCAGCCAGGGCCTCGCCGGGGAGCTGTTTTTT. This translates into CASSQGLAGELFF.

V and J are TRBV7-2 and TRBJ1-1, with TRBD1 identical over 7 bases. Trimming at V came to 3 bases and at J to 6 bases, leaving 4 bases not matched to a gene. Germline CDR1 SGHTA, CDR2 FQGNSA. The CDR3 length is 13 residues. CDR3 sequence: CASSFKQGSEAFF. In DNA form, the CDR3 reads TGTGCCAGCAGCTTTAAACAGGGGTCTGAAGCTTTCTTT.

The CDR3 DNA follows: TGCAGTGCTAGTCTATCTAGCGGGAGACCAAATGAGCAGTTCTTC. It is translated as CSASLSSGRPNEQFF. The chain employs TRBV20-1 and TRBJ2-1; 10 bases agree with TRBD2. The CDR3 totals 15 residues. CDR1 DFQATT and CDR2 SNEGSKA come from the germline V gene (reference sequence). The V gene end was trimmed by 3 bases and the J gene end by 7 bases; junction bases not matched to a gene: 9.

This rearrangement joins TRBV29-1 to TRBJ2-7; 7 bases are shared with TRBD2. CDR1 SQVTM and CDR2 ANQGSEA come from the germline V gene. Trimming cost V 4 bases and J 3 bases; bases outside gene matches: 3. The CDR3 contains 12 residues. The CDR3 bases are TGCAGCGTTGGTGGGGGGGGCTACGAGCAGTACTTC. Amino acid sequence: CSVGGGGYEQYF.